Following are 23 T cell receptor beta chains from one sample sequenced in a study of T-cell memory formation after mild COVID-19. TCRdb itself ran the 5' RACE reads through MiXCR, one entry per CDR3 protein. This table holds over 250,000 distinct CDR3 sequences, roughly 15% found once. Sequenced input: PBMCs or a T cell subset sorted from them (not recorded which). The receptors here all came from a man younger than 35 who had mild COVID-19 (a few samples of this study predate the infection). Cell type and time point are not known.

This clonotype was seen more than once but under ten times. The chain links TRBV20-1 to TRBJ1-5; D gene ambiguous. CDR1 and CDR2 from the germline V gene are DFQATT and SNEGSKA (reference sequence). The V end was cut by 3 bases, the J end by 0 bases, with 6 bases between. CDR3 length equals 13 residues. CDR3 sequence reads: CSASRDSNQPQHF. The CDR3 DNA reads as TGCAGTGCTAGTCGGGATAGCAATCAGCCCCAGCATTTT.

This chain links TRBV20-1 with TRBJ2-5, with 9 positions matching TRBD1. Trimming at V came to 5 bases and at J to 5 bases, leaving 6 bases not matched to a gene. The germline V gene encodes CDR1 DFQATT and CDR2 SNEGSKA (reference sequence). This CDR3 comprises 13 residues. CDR3 bases: TGCAGTGCTCCGAGGGACAGGGTTGAGACCCAGTACTTC. Residues: CSAPRDRVETQYF.

V gene TRBV5-1 combines with J gene TRBJ2-7; maybe TRBD1 (5 bases). Germline V gene data show CDR1 as SGHRS and CDR2 as YFSETQ. The CDR3 runs to 13 residues. Trimming shortened V by 3 bases and J by 5 bases, and 12 bases separated the two germline ends. The CDR3 bases are TGCGCCAGCAGCTCACAGGTTTCAGACGAGCAGTACTTC. Translating gives CASSSQVSDEQYF.

This clonotype has at least ten counts. The rearrangement links TRBV12-5 to TRBJ2-7; 10 nucleotides align to TRBD1. CDR3 length: 14 residues. Per germline, CDR1 LGHNT and CDR2 FRNRAP. The J segment lost 7 bases and the V segment lost 5 bases, leaving 8 bases of the junction unmatched. The CDR3, as DNA: TGTGCTAGTGGTCCCGGGACAGGGGTCATAGAGCAGTACTTC. Its protein product is CASGPGTGVIEQYF.

The V and J genes are TRBV19 and TRBJ1-1; D uncertain. V was trimmed by 3 bases and J by 0 bases, leaving 8 bases between them. Germline V CDR1 and CDR2: LNHDA, SQIVND (reference sequence). The CDR3 has 14 residues. Written as DNA, the CDR3 is TGTGCCAGTAGTATGAGTTTGCTGAACACTGAAGCTTTCTTT. Protein: CASSMSLLNTEAFF.

This clonotype was observed a few times. The genes are TRBV10-3 and TRBJ2-1; 8 bases are shared with TRBD1. CDR3 length: 11 amino acids. Germline V gene lookup returns CDR1 ENHRY and CDR2 SYGVKD. Trimming took 7 bases from V and 15 from J; bases not matched to a gene: 8. CDR3 in DNA: TGTGCCATCACCCCGGGACAGGAATTGTTCTTC. The encoded protein is CAITPGQELFF.

This clonotype was counted only a few times. CDR3 in amino acids: CASSLESQETQYF. CDR3 sequence (DNA): TGCGCCAGCAGCTTGGAGTCCCAAGAGACCCAGTACTTC. V is TRBV5-1 and J is TRBJ2-5, with D unresolved. CDR1 and CDR2 (germline): SGHRS, YFSETQ. V was shortened by 0 bases and J by 1 base, with 4 bases between the two germline ends. This CDR3 spans 13 amino acids.

V gene TRBV6-5 combines with J gene TRBJ2-1, with D perhaps TRBD1 or TRBD2 (5 bases each). Germline lookup yields CDR1 MNHEY and CDR2 SVGAGI. Trimming took 5 bases from V and 10 from J, leaving 9 bases between them. The CDR3 sequence is 11 residues long. Here the CDR3 DNA reads TGTGCCAGCAGTGTATGGGGGGAGCAGTTCTTC. It encodes CASSVWGEQFF.

This clonotype appeared a few times. The CDR3 protein is CASSPQRGTPYEQYF. CDR3 sequence (DNA): TGTGCCAGCAGCCCGCAAAGGGGGACTCCCTACGAGCAGTACTTC. This chain uses TRBV7-8 with TRBJ2-7, with D perhaps being TRBD1 or TRBD2 (6 bases each). The V gene lost 5 bases and the J gene lost 2 bases, with 16 bases spanning the gap. The CDR3 loop spans 15 amino acids. Germline V gene lookup returns CDR1 SGHVS and CDR2 FQNEAQ.

This clonotype was counted a single time. The chain combines TRBV4-1 with TRBJ2-7; 8 bases fit TRBD1. The V segment lost 3 bases and the J segment 3 bases; nucleotides outside the gene matches: 10. Germline V gene sequence: CDR1 MGHRA, CDR2 YSYEKL. This CDR3 is built from 16 residues. Here the CDR3 DNA reads TGCGCCAGCAGCCAGGACCTGCGACAGGGGAGCTACGAGCAGTACGTC. The encoded protein is CASSQDLRQGSYEQYV.

The V gene is TRBV27, the J gene TRBJ2-5, with D tentatively TRBD1 or TRBD2 (6 bases each). The CDR3 is 13 residues long. CDR1 and CDR2 (germline): MNHEY, SMNVEV (reference sequence). V was clipped by 5 bases and J by 5 bases, with 12 bases between them. This CDR3 is CASSTRGRETQYF. The CDR3 DNA is TGTGCCAGCAGTACCCGGGGGCGGGAGACCCAGTACTTC.

The chain uses TRBV7-9 and TRBJ2-3, with 9 bases aligning to TRBD1. The trim removed 0 bases at V and 5 bases at J, leaving 12 bases unmatched. The germline V gene encodes CDR1 SEHNR and CDR2 FQNEAQ (reference sequence). The CDR3 contains 18 residues. CDR3 DNA: TGTGCCAGCAGCTTAGCCCATTCCCGGGACAGGGTGGAAGATACGCAGTATTTT. Its protein product is CASSLAHSRDRVEDTQYF. Full variable domain (missing parts from reference TRBV7-9 and TRBJ2-3): DTGVSQNPRHKITKRGQNVTFRCDPISEHNRLYWYRQTLGQGPEFLTYFQNEAQLEKSRLLSDRFSAERPKGSFSTLEIQRTEQGDSAMYLCASSLAHSRDRVEDTQYFGPGTRLTVL.

This chain connects TRBV7-3 to TRBJ2-7; the D gene could be TRBD1 or TRBD2 (5 bases each). Per the germline V gene, CDR1 is SGHTA and CDR2 is FQGTGA. V dropped 3 bases and J dropped 2 bases, with 14 bases sitting between them. The CDR3 is 15 residues long. The CDR3 nucleotides read TGTGCCAGCAGCTTCGTGCCGGGACCGACCTACGAGCAGTACTTC. Translating it yields CASSFVPGPTYEQYF.

This clonotype was observed a handful of times. In DNA, the CDR3 is TGTGCCAGCAGTTTAGCGCTGGCAGGCTTAGATCAGCCCCAGCATTTT. It translates to CASSLALAGLDQPQHF. The chain has TRBV12-3 or TRBV12-4 and TRBJ1-5; the D is unclear. This CDR3 has 16 amino acids. Trimming took off 0 bases at V and 5 bases at J, with 14 bases between the two ends.

The chain employs TRBV5-8 and TRBJ2-3; D gene uncertain. Trimming shortened V by 0 bases and J by 1 base, and 9 bases separated the two germline ends. Germline values: CDR1 SGHTS, CDR2 YDEGEE. The CDR3 covers 15 residues. The CDR3 spells CASSLAVRGTDTQYF. As DNA, the CDR3 is TGTGCCAGCAGCTTGGCTGTCCGCGGCACAGATACGCAGTATTTT.

This clonotype was observed many times. The chain has TRBV7-3 and TRBJ2-1; 7 positions agree with TRBD1. Looked up from germline, CDR1 is SGHTA and CDR2 is FQGTGA. There are 13 residues in the CDR3. The J segment lost 9 bases and the V segment lost 4 bases, leaving 6 bases of the junction unmatched. The CDR3 loop is CASSYAGGGEQFF. The CDR3 DNA reads TGTGCCAGCAGCTATGCAGGGGGTGGTGAGCAGTTCTTC.

The table lists this clonotype with a few counts. This chain uses TRBV28 with TRBJ1-1; no clear D. In germline, CDR1 is MDHEN, CDR2 SYDVKM. This CDR3 contains 15 residues. Trimming cost V 3 bases and J 1 base, with 12 bases left between them. The CDR3 DNA follows: TGTGCCAGCAGTTTTGCCACCCTCCCGAACACTGAAGCTTTCTTT. Translation gives CASSFATLPNTEAFF. Supplemented by reference TRBV28 and TRBJ1-1, the full variable domain reads DVKVTQSSRYLVKRTGEKVFLECVQDMDHENMFWYRQDPGLGLRLIYFSYDVKMKEKGDIPEGYSVSREKKERFSLILESASTNQTSMYLCASSFATLPNTEAFFGQGTRLTVV.

This chain joins TRBV29-1 and TRBJ1-2; D is unclear. CDR1 and CDR2 (germline): SQVTM, ANQGSEA. The germline V and J ends were trimmed by 0 bases and 4 bases, with 9 bases remaining between them. The length of the CDR3 is 13 residues. This CDR3 is CSVEEWQLYGYTF. The CDR3 DNA reads TGCAGCGTTGAAGAGTGGCAGCTCTATGGCTACACCTTC.

This clonotype was seen more than once but under ten times. V gene TRBV7-2 combines with J gene TRBJ2-5, with TRBD1 matching over 7 bases. This CDR3 comprises 15 residues. From germline, CDR1 is SGHTA and CDR2 FQGNSA. The junction had 11 bases not matched to a gene; V was cut back by 5 bases and J by 5 bases. CDR3: CASSGPQGSGETQYF. CDR3 in DNA: TGTGCCAGCAGCGGGCCACAGGGGAGTGGTGAGACCCAGTACTTC.

This clonotype was recorded at least ten times. The chain couples TRBV5-1 to TRBJ1-1, with 9 bases aligning to TRBD1. Germline V CDR1 and CDR2: SGHRS, YFSETQ. V lost 4 bases, J lost 7 bases, and 2 bases stayed unmatched. The length of the CDR3 is 12 residues. CDR3 region: CASSRTGVEAFF. The CDR3, as DNA: TGCGCCAGCAGCCGGACAGGGGTTGAAGCTTTCTTT. The full variable domain, in which reference TRBV5-1 and TRBJ1-1 provide the parts outside the CDR3, is KAGVTQTPRYLIKTRGQQVTLSCSPISGHRSVSWYQQTPGQGLQFLFEYFSETQRNKGNFPGRFSGRQFSNSRSEMNVSTLELGDSALYLCASSRTGVEAFFGQGTRLTVV.

This clonotype was seen repeatedly, ten times or more. The J gene is TRBJ2-3, the V gene TRBV20-1; maybe TRBD1 (5 bases). Trimming pared 5 bases from V and 0 bases from J, leaving 9 bases between. Germline V gene sequence: CDR1 DFQATT, CDR2 SNEGSKA (reference sequence). This CDR3 contains 13 residues. CDR3 protein: CSAPQGSTDTQYF. The CDR3 nucleotides are TGCAGTGCTCCGCAGGGAAGCACAGATACGCAGTATTTT.

This clonotype came up a few times. V gene TRBV3-2 combines with J gene TRBJ2-7; the D segment call TRBD1 is taken from the table without a DNA check. TRBV3-2 is deemed a pseudogene. The CDR3 runs 14 residues. The CDR3 loop is CASSHRTENYEQYF. In DNA form, the CDR3 reads TGTGCCAGCAGCCATAGGACAGAAAATTACGAGCAGTACTTC.

V and J are TRBV20-1 and TRBJ2-3; possibly TRBD2 for D (6 bases). Germline CDR1 DFQATT, CDR2 SNEGSKA (reference sequence). The CDR3 extends over 14 amino acids. The CDR3 spells CRAPEGGALDTQYF. The DNA for the CDR3 is TGCAGGGCCCCGGAGGGCGGGGCGTTAGATACGCAGTATTTT.